These 20 T cell receptor beta chains were all obtained from the same sample, sequenced in a study of vaccination and CD4 T cells after COVID-19. Cultured CD4+ T cell DNA underwent sequencing with the Oncomine TCR Beta short-read assay. Genomic DNA was extracted from cultured CD4+ T cells. Via MiXCR, TCRdb re-called the PCR reads, giving one row per CDR3 protein. This table holds under 10,000 distinct CDR3 sequences, around a third found once. No antigen has been identified for these receptors. As to treatment: roughly 10-day PBMC culture with coronavirus spike peptide pools or control peptides (ViraFEST assay). The unexposed donor provided CD4+ T cells, which were taken before the COVID-19 pandemic (2011-2018). The source material was CD4+ T cells from blood, cultured in vitro. These receptors all come from a human donor in good health.

The chain recombines TRBV11-2 with TRBJ2-5, with TRBD2 matching over 12 bases. CDR1 and CDR2 (germline): SGHAT, FQNNGV. V trimming: 4 bases; J trimming: 4 bases; junction bases outside the gene matches: 4. This CDR3 has 15 amino acids. The CDR3 sequence is CASSSGLAGTETQYF. The CDR3 DNA follows: TGTGCCAGCAGCTCAGGACTAGCGGGAACAGAGACCCAGTACTTC.

The rearrangement links TRBV20-1 to TRBJ2-1; 8 bases map to TRBD2. Germline CDR1 is DFQATT and CDR2 is SNEGSKA (reference sequence). V was pared by 3 bases and J by 0 bases, with 10 bases of the junction left unmatched. The CDR3 is 17 amino acids. CDR3 sequence: CSARPLLAGFSYNEQFF. The CDR3, as DNA: TGCAGTGCTAGGCCCCTTCTAGCGGGCTTCTCCTACAATGAGCAGTTCTTC.

This chain connects TRBV18 to TRBJ2-3; no clear D gene. V was cut by 2 bases and J by 1 base, with 7 bases left in between. Germline V gene sequence: CDR1 KGHSH, CDR2 LQKENI. The CDR3 loop spans 14 amino acids. CDR3 in amino acids: CASSPIPGTDTQYF. The CDR3 nucleotides are TGTGCCAGCTCACCAATTCCGGGCACAGATACGCAGTATTTT.

The chain carries TRBV5-4 and TRBJ2-1; TRBD2 agrees at 12 bases. The germline V gene has CDR1 SGHNT and CDR2 YYREEE (reference sequence). The CDR3 sequence is 16 residues long. The V segment lost 4 bases and the J segment 6 bases; nucleotides outside the gene matches: 8. As DNA, the CDR3 is TGTGCCAGCAGCGGATCTAGCGGGAGGGCCGTCAATGAGCAGTTCTTC. The encoded protein is CASSGSSGRAVNEQFF.

The gene calls are TRBV20-1 and TRBJ2-7, with TRBD1 identical over 11 bases. This CDR3 region has 15 residues. Trimming removed 0 bases from V and 6 bases from J; junction bases left unmatched: 7. Germline CDR1 and CDR2: DFQATT and SNEGSKA (reference sequence). CDR3 sequence (DNA): TGCAGTGCTAGAGATTGGACAGGGGGCGAGTCCGAGCAGTACTTC. Amino acid sequence: CSARDWTGGESEQYF.

The V call is TRBV29-1, the J call TRBJ2-5; 9 positions agree with TRBD1. The CDR3 sequence is 12 residues long. V was pared by 7 bases and J by 5 bases, with 5 bases of the junction left unmatched. CDR1 and CDR2 from the germline V gene are SQVTM and ANQGSEA. The CDR3 here is CSEYRGLETQYF. The CDR3 DNA sequence: TGCAGCGAATACAGGGGGCTGGAGACCCAGTACTTC.

In this sample, this clonotype turned up a few times. This chain connects TRBV7-2 to TRBJ1-3; D call uncertain. The CDR3 runs 12 residues. The V and J ends lost 2 bases and 8 bases respectively, with 7 bases between them. Germline-derived CDR1 and CDR2 are SGHTA and FQGNSA. CDR3 nucleotide sequence: TGTGCCAGCAGCTTATATCGGGACACCATATATTTT. Translation: CASSLYRDTIYF.

This chain joins TRBV27 and TRBJ1-2; D unclear. This CDR3 spans 14 amino acids. Germline CDR1 reads MNHEY; CDR2 reads SMNVEV (reference sequence). The V gene lost 7 bases and the J gene lost 4 bases, with 16 bases spanning the gap. DNA of the CDR3: TGTGCCAGCACCCTAACGGGAGGCTTCTATGGCTACACCTTC. Amino acid sequence: CASTLTGGFYGYTF.

The chain joins TRBV20-1 to TRBJ1-2; D remains ambiguous. Germline loops: CDR1 DFQATT, CDR2 SNEGSKA (reference sequence). The CDR3 runs to 13 residues. V was trimmed by 5 bases and J by 4 bases, leaving 14 bases between them. As DNA, the CDR3 is TGCAGTGCTGGCTCCCCAAGCGGCTATGGCTACACCTTC. Translating gives CSAGSPSGYGYTF.

This clonotype was seen a few times. The gene calls are TRBV7-6 and TRBJ1-1; D is unresolved. V was shortened by 5 bases and J by 7 bases, with 11 bases between the two germline ends. The CDR3 is 12 residues long. From germline, CDR1 is SGHVS and CDR2 FNYEAQ. The CDR3 bases are TGTGCCAGCAGCCTTACGGGCTTTGAAGCTTTCTTT. Translation gives CASSLTGFEAFF.

V gene TRBV20-1 combines with J gene TRBJ2-7, with TRBD1 matching over 11 bases. The CDR3 has 15 amino acids. Trimming at V came to 6 bases and at J to 7 bases, leaving 14 bases not matched to a gene. Germline CDR1 DFQATT, CDR2 SNEGSKA (reference sequence). CDR3: CSANRRGTGGLEQYF. Written as DNA, the CDR3 is TGCAGTGCAAATAGACGTGGGACAGGGGGGTTGGAGCAGTACTTC.

About this clonotype itself: Germline is not matched at one junction end, which may reflect a read error. The chain combines TRBV7-7 with TRBJ2-3, with a weak D call TRBD2 (6 bases). Per the germline V gene, CDR1 is SSHAT and CDR2 is FNYEAQ (reference sequence). The CDR3 runs 15 residues. The DNA for the CDR3 is TGTGCTAGCAGCTTAGGGTCGGGAGATTCGGATACGCAGTATTTT. Encoded protein: CASSLGSGDSDTQYF.

This clonotype occurred once. This CDR3 reads CASSPAGPKFYGYTF. In DNA form, the CDR3 reads TGTGCCAGCAGCCCGGCTGGTCCTAAGTTCTATGGCTACACCTTC. V usage is TRBV14 and J usage is TRBJ1-2; D is uncertain. Germline CDR1 reads SGHDN; CDR2 reads FVKESK. The CDR3 runs to 15 residues. V lost 4 bases to trimming and J lost 4 bases, with 16 bases between them.

The chain joins TRBV7-6 to TRBJ2-5, with 10 bases matching TRBD2. This CDR3 spans 15 amino acids. The J segment lost 5 bases and the V segment lost 4 bases, leaving 7 bases of the junction unmatched. Germline-derived CDR1 and CDR2 are SGHVS and FNYEAQ. The CDR3 is CASSSKREGRETQYF. The CDR3 region has the DNA TGTGCCAGCAGCTCTAAGCGGGAGGGTAGGGAGACCCAGTACTTC.

Written as DNA, the CDR3 is TGCGCCACCCCTCTGACTCAGGGAAGCAATCAGCCCCAGCATTTT. Its protein product is CATPLTQGSNQPQHF. The chain joins TRBV10-1 to TRBJ1-5, with a possible D match to TRBD1 (5 bases). Germline V gene lookup returns CDR1 WNHNN and CDR2 SYGVQD (reference sequence). This CDR3 has 15 residues. The V gene lost 10 bases and the J gene lost 1 base, with 17 bases spanning the gap.

The chain couples TRBV20-1 to TRBJ2-7; D is undetermined. Trimming removed 1 base at V and 4 bases at J, with 5 bases between. The CDR3 extends over 11 amino acids. Germline CDR1 reads DFQATT; CDR2 reads SNEGSKA (reference sequence). CDR3 loop: CSARGVYEQYF. The CDR3, as DNA: TGCAGTGCTAGAGGCGTATACGAGCAGTACTTC.

This clonotype was counted only a few times. V and J are TRBV20-1 and TRBJ1-4, with a possible D match to TRBD1 (5 bases). CDR1 and CDR2 (germline): DFQATT, SNEGSKA (reference sequence). Trimming removed 6 bases at V and 4 bases at J, with 15 bases between. The CDR3 contains 14 residues. The CDR3 loop is CSASTAGNNEKLFF. The CDR3 nucleotides read TGCAGTGCCAGTACGGCAGGGAATAATGAAAAACTGTTTTTT.

In DNA, the CDR3 is TGTGCCAGCAGTTACAGGCGGGAGCCCTACGAGCAGTACTTC. This gives the protein CASSYRREPYEQYF. This chain uses TRBV6-2 or TRBV6-3 with TRBJ2-7; TRBD2 matches at 7 bases. This CDR3 region has 14 residues. Germline V lookup: CDR1 MNHEY, CDR2 SVGEGT. V gave up 2 bases and J gave up 2 bases; unmatched junction bases: 3.

There are a few counts of this clonotype. V usage is TRBV6-2 or TRBV6-3 and J usage is TRBJ2-3; TRBD2 is a possible D gene (5 bases). Germline V gives CDR1 MNHEY, CDR2 SVGEGT. V was pared by 6 bases and J by 3 bases, with 10 bases between. The CDR3 runs to 13 residues. This CDR3 reads CASRWIATDTQYF. The CDR3 nucleotides read TGTGCCAGCAGGTGGATAGCGACAGATACGCAGTATTTT.

V usage is TRBV20-1 and J usage is TRBJ2-3, with D tentatively TRBD1 or TRBD2 (5 bases each). CDR1 is DFQATT and CDR2 is SNEGSKA in the germline V gene (reference sequence). Deletions cut 4 bases from V and 4 bases from J, with 15 bases between. This CDR3 has 14 amino acids. CDR3 sequence reads: CSATGAGRSDTQYF. CDR3 DNA sequence: TGCAGTGCTACCGGGGCAGGGAGATCAGATACGCAGTATTTT.